This T cell receptor beta chain was sequenced for a study of CD8 T cells in ankylosing spondylitis. General study findings and limits: A TCR beta motif made of about 8 highly homologous variants seemed typical of ankylosing spondylitis blood. Relatively rare in peripheral blood, disease-linked clones were also CD8+. Researchers reportedly found disease-linked clones significantly enriched in matched ankylosing spondylitis synovial fluid.

This clonotype was picked up many times. What it recognizes is unknown. Quantitative barcoded 5'-RACE was used to prepare TCR beta libraries. TCRdb re-analysed the 5' RACE reads in MiXCR, keeping a single row per CDR3 protein. The data hold about 460,000 distinct CDR3 sequences, with less than 6% observed a single time. With 1 base clipped from V and 8 bases from J, the junction kept 2 bases outside the gene matches. Germline values: CDR1 LNHNV, CDR2 YYDKDF (reference sequence). This CDR3 spans 14 amino acids. The material sequenced was blood, either unsorted or a sorted T cell fraction (not recorded which). The genes are TRBV15 and TRBJ1-6; 7 bases fit TRBD1. The sequence was collected from a male donor with ankylosing spondylitis. The CDR3 coding sequence is TGTGCCACCAGCAGAGTACAGGGGCATTCACCCCTCCACTTT. It codes for CATSRVQGHSPLHF.